This T cell receptor (beta chain) was found in a study of shared clonotypes between healthy human individuals. Among the donors, all were Caucasian adults who lived in Nashville, Tennessee. Negatively enriched CD4+ T cells were divided by CD45RA into naive and memory. Profiled with immunoSEQ multiplex PCR; TCRdb holds only in-frame clones, not every one. The sample consists of about 2.4 million clones, 93% of them appearing once. The V gene's germline CDR1 is SGHDN and CDR2 FVKESK. This CDR3 has 13 amino acids. The germline V and J ends were trimmed by 5 bases and 0 bases, with 7 bases remaining between them.

This rearrangement joins TRBV14 to TRBJ1-1; D gene uncertain. The receptor's source is a young man in good health. Some clones in this sample may be carry-over from other donors' samples. The sequenced sample consisted of naive CD4+ T cells from PBMCs. Subset here: CD45RA+ positively selected. DNA for the CDR3: TGTGCCAGCAGCTTTCAAATGAACACTGAAGCTTTCTTT. Its translation is CASSFQMNTEAFF.